Listed below are T cell receptor beta chains from one sample, sequenced in a study of T cell responses to AZD1222 COVID-19 vaccine. Method: immunoSEQ multiplex PCR; TCRdb's copy keeps in-frame clones and lacks some. The sample records about 150,000 clones, about nine tenths being singletons. The input for sequencing was peripheral blood, taken 28 days after the second AZD1222 dose. The receptor set was obtained from an adult who received the AZD1222 COVID-19 vaccine. Both conserved end residues are part of each CDR3. Each record gives: clone size, V gene, J gene, D gene, CDR3 protein, CDR3 DNA. D genes are given only for firm matches. Part of the rows lack a size; the others show once, few, many or a class for expanded clones.

NA	TRBV28	TRBJ1-6	TRBD1	CASSSPGGNSPLHF	TGTGCCAGCAGTTCTCCAGGGGGCAATTCACCCCTCCACTTT
NA	TRBV27	TRBJ2-1	TRBD2	CASRGLAGRSYNEQFF	TGTGCCAGCAGGGGACTAGCGGGACGCTCCTACAATGAGCAGTTCTTC
NA	TRBV5-1	TRBJ1-3	NA	CASREDSGNTIYF	TGCGCCAGCAGGGAGGACTCTGGAAACACCATATATTTT
NA	TRBV18	TRBJ2-5	NA	CASSPIGAGALETQYF	TGTGCCAGCTCACCCATCGGGGCCGGGGCGTTGGAGACCCAGTACTTC
NA	TRBV5-4	TRBJ2-1	TRBD2	CASSLLVLGGASYNEQFF	TGTGCCAGCAGCTTGTTGGTCCTCGGGGGGGCCTCCTACAATGAGCAGTTCTTC
NA	TRBV5-5	TRBJ1-6	NA	CASSPGTGSYNSPLHF	TGTGCCAGCAGCCCCGGGACGGGGAGTTATAATTCACCCCTCCACTTT
NA	TRBV5-1	TRBJ1-5	NA	CASSLDGQTNQPQHF	TGCGCCAGCAGCTTGGACGGACAGACAAATCAGCCCCAGCATTTT
NA	TRBV5-1	TRBJ2-3	NA	CASTIQGRGTDTQYF	TGCGCCAGCACCATCCAGGGAAGGGGCACAGATACGCAGTATTTT
NA	TRBV3-1/TRBV3-2	TRBJ1-2	NA	CASSQEGKYGYTF	TGTGCCAGCAGCCAAGAAGGGAAGTATGGCTACACCTTC
once	TRBV7-2	TRBJ2-7	TRBD2	CASSPTSGPSYEQYF	TGTGCCAGCAGCCCGACTAGCGGACCTTCCTACGAGCAGTACTTC
NA	TRBV3-1/TRBV3-2	TRBJ1-2	NA	CASSQVFYGYTF	TGTGCCAGCAGCCAAGTATTCTATGGCTACACCTTC
NA	TRBV21-1	TRBJ1-5	NA	CASSKGIWVRMPQHF	TGTGCCAGCAGCAAAGGTATATGGGTCAGGATGCCCCAGCATTTT
NA	TRBV27	TRBJ2-6	NA	CASSSRLNSGLSGANVLTF	TGTGCCAGCAGTTCACGCCTTAACAGTGGACTCTCTGGGGCCAACGTCCTGACTTTC
NA	TRBV10-3	TRBJ2-4	TRBD2	CAISDSLGGRGIQYF	TGTGCCATCAGTGACTCCCTGGGAGGGCGGGGCATTCAGTACTTC
NA	TRBV5-6	TRBJ1-2	NA	CASSFSTVNGYTF	TGTGCCAGCAGCTTCTCGACAGTTAATGGCTACACCTTC
NA	TRBV11-3	TRBJ2-3	TRBD2	CASSPGLAGGQWGQYF	TGTGCCAGCAGCCCTGGACTAGCGGGAGGCCAATGGGGGCAGTATTTT
NA	TRBV5-4	TRBJ1-2	NA	CASSLSRRGYTF	TGTGCCAGCAGCTTGTCTCGTCGTGGCTACACCTTC